This T cell receptor beta chain appears in the sequencing data of a study of spatial heterogeneity in lung cancer. As to time point: sample taken at primary tumor resection. Unsorted whole RNA samples from tumor, nontumor lung or frozen PBMC were sequenced. Concerning this clonotype itself: This beta chain lies outside the target of a library built for alpha chains; its clone size means little.

The V end was cut by 1 base, the J end by 5 bases, with 12 bases between. From germline, CDR1 is MGHRA and CDR2 YSYEKL. The CDR3 has 14 amino acids. TCR cDNA molecules were tagged individually, and each one carried a unique molecular identifier. MiXCR was run by TCRdb on the 5' RACE reads, yielding one entry per CDR3 protein. The data contain more than 4,000 distinct CDR3 sequences, 50% to 65% of them singletons. The source of this sequence is a female donor with early-stage non-small cell lung cancer. The sample here was PBMCs, taken at surgery. The chain joins TRBV4-1 to TRBJ2-7; maybe TRBD1 (6 bases). CDR3 sequence: CASSQGGHPDEQYF. The CDR3 DNA reads as TGCGCCAGCAGCCAAGGGGGACATCCCGACGAGCAGTACTTC.